Sequencing of this T cell receptor (beta chain) was carried out in a study of T cell responses to AZD1222 COVID-19 vaccine. Study-wide context: Second doses were pooled across both intervals (about 4 or about 12 weeks).

To note about this clone: As yet, its antigen is unknown.

Overall study findings and caveats: Among AZD1222 vaccinees, only six were seropositive at baseline. Donors skewed white British and female; clonal diversity was possibly underestimated. The study found Spike-specific TCR breadth and depth rose after two AZD1222 doses.

CDR1 is SGDLS and CDR2 is YYNGEE in the germline V gene. The CDR3 is made up of 18 amino acids. V dropped 3 bases and J dropped 2 bases, with 21 bases sitting between them. Profiling relied on immunoSEQ multiplex PCR, and the TCRdb table lists in-frame clones only, not all of them. The profile shows approximately 89,000 clones, about 90% of them singletons. The sample here was peripheral blood, taken on day 0 of AZD1222 vaccination. The V gene is TRBV9, the J gene TRBJ2-1, with D possibly matching TRBD2 (7 bases). The source of this sequence is an adult in good health. CDR3 residues: CASSAGGWAGKAYNEQFF. The CDR3 DNA sequence: TGTGCCAGCAGCGCGGGGGGCTGGGCGGGAAAGGCCTACAATGAGCAGTTCTTC.